The rows below give T cell receptor beta chains drawn from one sample of a study of response to subunit inactivated influenza vaccine. TCRdb processed the RT-PCR reads anew with MiXCR; each CDR3 protein has one entry. The data contain hundreds of thousands of distinct CDR3 sequences, roughly 18% of them singletons. Sequenced here: PBMCs from blood, sampled roughly 5 days after vaccination. Receptors originate from a man aged 45-60 years who received an inactivated influenza vaccine. CDR3s leave out the opening cysteine and the closing phenylalanine or tryptophan. Fields, in order: CDR3 protein, J gene, V gene.

CDR3aa: ASSHAKGTNSYEQY
j_gene: TRBJ2-7
v_gene: TRBV7-9

CDR3aa: ASSQIVSSYEQY
j_gene: TRBJ2-7
v_gene: TRBV4-1

CDR3aa: SARVGGIRANYGYT
j_gene: TRBJ1-2
v_gene: TRBV20-1

CDR3aa: LTRRGSNYGYT
j_gene: TRBJ1-2
v_gene: TRBV28

CDR3aa: ASSLAGGNTIY
j_gene: TRBJ1-3
v_gene: TRBV5-1

CDR3aa: ASSSGGASHNEQF
j_gene: TRBJ2-1
v_gene: TRBV12-3/TRBV12-4

CDR3aa: ASSWDDGANVLT
j_gene: TRBJ2-6
v_gene: TRBV5-6

CDR3aa: AWSVGLDHNEQF
j_gene: TRBJ2-1
v_gene: TRBV30

CDR3aa: ASSLGGSTNTGELF
j_gene: TRBJ2-2
v_gene: TRBV7-2

CDR3aa: ASSHLRGGGYT
j_gene: TRBJ1-2
v_gene: TRBV6-6

CDR3aa: ASSPGTQMGVYGYT
j_gene: TRBJ1-2
v_gene: TRBV5-1

CDR3aa: SARQGTSPNGYT
j_gene: TRBJ1-2
v_gene: TRBV20-1

CDR3aa: ASRPGTSGIYTQY
j_gene: TRBJ2-3
v_gene: TRBV12-3/TRBV12-4

CDR3aa: ASSDSDRAQPQH
j_gene: TRBJ1-5
v_gene: TRBV25-1

CDR3aa: AWDGGGNQPQH
j_gene: TRBJ1-5
v_gene: TRBV30

CDR3aa: ASIPGGSGANVLT
j_gene: TRBJ2-6
v_gene: TRBV7-9

CDR3aa: ASSLRLGTGASSYTQY
j_gene: TRBJ2-3
v_gene: TRBV7-2

CDR3aa: SARVGTGVTSGANVLT
j_gene: TRBJ2-6
v_gene: TRBV20-1

CDR3aa: ATSEGAGGYT
j_gene: TRBJ1-2
v_gene: TRBV15

CDR3aa: SALGREISNEQF
j_gene: TRBJ2-1
v_gene: TRBV20-1

CDR3aa: ASSLVGTPNEQY
j_gene: TRBJ2-7
v_gene: TRBV5-6

CDR3aa: ASSQWTELQETQY
j_gene: TRBJ2-5
v_gene: TRBV28

CDR3aa: AISGVSGTKQF
j_gene: TRBJ2-1
v_gene: TRBV10-3

CDR3aa: ASSLVGITHTDTQY
j_gene: TRBJ2-3
v_gene: TRBV5-1

CDR3aa: ASSESTSYNEQF
j_gene: TRBJ2-1
v_gene: TRBV7-9

CDR3aa: ASIDGFYEQY
j_gene: TRBJ2-7
v_gene: TRBV28

CDR3aa: ATARHNEQF
j_gene: TRBJ2-1
v_gene: TRBV21-1

CDR3aa: AISDSGTNSPLH
j_gene: TRBJ1-6
v_gene: TRBV10-3

CDR3aa: ASSPLRASGRKGETQY
j_gene: TRBJ2-5
v_gene: TRBV18

CDR3aa: ASSQGWTVLNEELF
j_gene: TRBJ1-4
v_gene: TRBV4-1

CDR3aa: SARVQRTLLYNEQF
j_gene: TRBJ2-1
v_gene: TRBV20-1

CDR3aa: ASSLVEYNEQF
j_gene: TRBJ2-1
v_gene: TRBV5-6

CDR3aa: SAEGSSYEQY
j_gene: TRBJ2-7
v_gene: TRBV20-1

CDR3aa: ASSRIGGYEQY
j_gene: TRBJ2-7
v_gene: TRBV3-1

CDR3aa: ASSQDRARRDEKLF
j_gene: TRBJ1-4
v_gene: TRBV4-1

CDR3aa: ASSQDWGELF
j_gene: TRBJ1-4
v_gene: TRBV4-2

CDR3aa: ASSFASGSGGEQF
j_gene: TRBJ2-1
v_gene: TRBV5-1

CDR3aa: ASSESGTGLNPGYEQY
j_gene: TRBJ2-7
v_gene: TRBV10-1

CDR3aa: ASSLDRVGGEKLF
j_gene: TRBJ1-4
v_gene: TRBV4-1

CDR3aa: ASSQGASRYSYNEQF
j_gene: TRBJ2-1
v_gene: TRBV3-1

CDR3aa: ASSSRDRVYEQY
j_gene: TRBJ2-7
v_gene: TRBV7-9

CDR3aa: ASRGAGKYQETQY
j_gene: TRBJ2-5
v_gene: TRBV28

CDR3aa: ASSFEAGGKNEQF
j_gene: TRBJ2-1
v_gene: TRBV28

CDR3aa: ASSLQGARGYEQY
j_gene: TRBJ2-7
v_gene: TRBV7-2

CDR3aa: ASGSGVLYEQY
j_gene: TRBJ2-7
v_gene: TRBV27

CDR3aa: AISGGPRYEQY
j_gene: TRBJ2-7
v_gene: TRBV10-3

CDR3aa: ASSLNRFLYGYT
j_gene: TRBJ1-2
v_gene: TRBV7-4

CDR3aa: ASSLPQGRGIETQY
j_gene: TRBJ2-5
v_gene: TRBV5-1

CDR3aa: ASSQEPSGSYEQY
j_gene: TRBJ2-7
v_gene: TRBV4-2

CDR3aa: ASSLRLAGGDTQY
j_gene: TRBJ2-3
v_gene: TRBV7-3

CDR3aa: ASSYRRTSGRIYEQY
j_gene: TRBJ2-7
v_gene: TRBV28

CDR3aa: ASRPPGLGIGEQF
j_gene: TRBJ2-1
v_gene: TRBV7-2

CDR3aa: ATSRDRVRAGGVNTGELF
j_gene: TRBJ2-2
v_gene: TRBV15

CDR3aa: ASSLVRGTGAYNEQF
j_gene: TRBJ2-1
v_gene: TRBV11-2

CDR3aa: ASSPMPGFGEAF
j_gene: TRBJ1-1
v_gene: TRBV18

CDR3aa: ATSVPGQGNTGELF
j_gene: TRBJ2-2
v_gene: TRBV24-1

CDR3aa: ASSPRPEPNTEAF
j_gene: TRBJ1-1
v_gene: TRBV6-5

CDR3aa: SARDPYSPGAWNEQF
j_gene: TRBJ2-1
v_gene: TRBV20-1